This TCR beta chain was found in a study of T cells after yellow fever vaccination (dated by TCRdb to the late 2010s). A note on the overall study: Libraries from fractions with low cell numbers were prepared with the SMART-Seq v4 Ultra Low Input RNA kit. To track T-cell clones before and after primary and booster YFV17D yellow fever vaccination, bulk TCR alpha and beta repertoires were sequenced longitudinally. Two healthy male donors, one aged 18 to 30 and one aged 30 to 40 years, were included in the cohort. Blood was collected at multiple timepoints before and after primary and secondary immunization, and bulk PBMC replicates and cell subsets were isolated.

The label giving this sample's treatment or condition can be read as: live attenuated yellow fever vaccine strain. PBMCs were isolated from peripheral blood using a standard Ficoll-Paque protocol. Dynabeads CD4 and CD8 positive selection kits were used to isolate CD4 and CD8 T-cell fractions. RNA was extracted with TriZol from bulk PBMCs, CD4 and CD8 fractions, and dextramer-positive and dextramer-negative fractions. This clonotype was detected many times. Its antigen remains undetermined. No much larger clone exists at a distance of one base, and base qualities are not known. V loses 7 bases of germline sequence and J loses 8 bases, and the interval between the two ends is 14 bases. From the cysteine up to the phenylalanine, the CDR3 has a length of 12 residues. Kept here is only the CDR3 DNA, which spans 36 bases and is read in frame from base 1. TCR cDNA was synthesized by 5'RACE template switching, through which a universal primer site and unique molecular identifiers were introduced. cDNA synthesis was primed from both the TCR alpha and TCR beta constant segments. Libraries were amplified in two PCR steps, with sample barcodes and sequencing adapters added in the second step. Libraries were sequenced on Illumina HiSeq 2500 (2x100 bp) or NovaSeq (2x150 bp). As for the authors' bioinformatics: MIGEC handled demultiplexing of reads and collapsing into UMI consensus sequences, while MiXCR performed V(D)J alignment. Clonotypes responding to the vaccine were identified with edgeR on replicate PBMC samples, with the criteria of FDR below 0.01 and a log2 fold change above 5 up to day 15. Each bulk clonotype was labeled CD4 or CD8 based on which sequenced repertoire, CD4 or CD8, contained the clonotype at higher abundance. TCRdb applied fastp at Q25 and MiXCR to the public reads, then kept only in-frame beta chains. Duplicate CDR3 protein sequences are folded into a single record with the most common DNA and genes. In this record, the V and J calls reflect TCRdb's handling and not the investigators' own analysis. The sample has approximately 110,000 distinct CDR3 sequences on record, around 7.4% of them singletons. The top ten clonotypes cover roughly 2.6% of the sample.

What the study reported, not specific to this receptor: Because abundant contaminating clonotypes from the bulk population could be contained in FACS-sorted repertoires, computational filtering was required. A small fraction of clonotypes showed up in both the CD4 and CD8 compartments, probably as a result of convergent recombination. The secondary T-cell response was weaker than the primary response but faster, peaking on day 5 instead of day 15. Only a couple of donors were included in the study, so the extent to which the findings can be generalized is limited. Most clones expanded after primary vaccination were re-detected after the booster (96% of CD4 and roughly 85% of CD8), suggesting broad memory maintenance.

Sequenced material: CD4+ T cells sorted from PBMCs, taken more than 8 days after the first yellow fever vaccination. The TCR was taken from a man in his late teens or twenties who received the YFV17D yellow fever vaccine. This receptor chain uses TRBV12-3 or TRBV12-4 and TRBJ1-2, and perhaps TRBD1 as D gene, on 5 matching bases. The sequence in DNA is TGTGCCAGCAATTTCCAGGGAGGCGGCTACACCTTC. Its product reads: CASNFQGGGYTF.